The entry below gives a single TCR beta chain sequence along with its context. Its antigen is unidentified. CDR3 size: 13 residues. Trimming took 5 bases from V and 2 from J, leaving 10 bases between them. Germline CDR1 is MDHEN and CDR2 is SYDVKM. The study ran its PCR with 60 Vbeta and 13 Jbeta primers. Clones were sequenced by immunoSEQ multiplex PCR, and TCRdb holds only the in-frame ones, with some missing. The sample yields approximately 150,000 clones, about 75% seen once. The sample is drawn from a study of cytomegalovirus exposure and HLA in healthy donors. Findings of the study overall: Presence/absence results assume similar sequencing depth per donor, which may not hold. Later genetic work tied a missense DCLRE1C variant to beta-chain V and J trimming. Rates of TCR association differed by HLA locus in a later analysis, with DRB1 highest and HLA-C lowest. Within an earlier analysis, most TCR beta V segments proved productive either about 90% or about 30% of the time.

The receptor comes from a man aged 18 to 30 in good health and CMV-seropositive. The specimen sequenced was PBMCs. This chain joins TRBV28 and TRBJ2-7; D remains ambiguous. The chain's CDR3 is CASSKTPTYEQYF. The CDR3 DNA is TGTGCCAGCAGTAAGACACCAACCTACGAGCAGTACTTC.